This is a list of T cell receptor beta chains from one sample in a study of blood T cell repertoires in COVID-19. The data were produced by immunoSEQ multiplex PCR, yet TCRdb's version contains in-frame clones alone and is incomplete. The table lists fewer than 250,000 clones, about 87% of them singletons, with around 3% in the top ten. Sample: peripheral blood. These receptor sequences come from a man between 60 and 70 years old with acute or convalescent COVID-19. The CDR3 runs from the conserved cysteine through the conserved F or W. A D gene is named only where the DNA matches it firmly. A row's size may be missing; if present it is once, few, many or a size class.

CDR3 protein	CDR3 DNA	D gene	V gene	J gene	clone size
CASSLGTSGGRPTDTQYF	TGCGCCAGCAGCTTGGGGACTAGCGGGGGCCGACCCACAGATACGCAGTATTTT	TRBD2	TRBV5-1	TRBJ2-3	-
CASSLPGTGGAETQYF	TGCGCCAGCAGCTTGCCCGGTACAGGGGGCGCAGAGACCCAGTACTTC	TRBD1	TRBV5-1	TRBJ2-5	-
CASSTGQMIDKRGELFF	TGCGCCAGCAGCACCGGACAGATGATCGACAAAAGAGGGGAGCTGTTTTTT	-	TRBV5-1	TRBJ2-2	-
CASSLKGWYEQYF	TGCGCCAGCAGCTTGAAGGGGTGGTACGAGCAGTACTTC	-	TRBV5-1	TRBJ2-7	few
CASSKDRWRAGNYGYTF	TGTGCCAGCAGCAAAGACCGCTGGAGGGCCGGAAATTATGGCTACACCTTC	-	TRBV21-1	TRBJ1-2	-
CASSYPSGLRNTEAFF	TGTGCCAGCAGTTACCCGTCAGGCCTGAGGAACACTGAAGCTTTCTTT	-	TRBV6-2/TRBV6-3	TRBJ1-1	few
CASSSGGGNQETQYF	TGTGCCAGCAGCTCCGGAGGGGGCAACCAAGAGACCCAGTACTTC	-	TRBV5-4	TRBJ2-5	-
CASSYGRERGETQYF	TGTGCCAGCAGTTACGGGCGGGAGCGGGGGGAGACCCAGTACTTC	TRBD2	TRBV6-2/TRBV6-3	TRBJ2-5	-
CASSFLKSVETQYF	TGTGCCAGCAGTTTTCTCAAGTCGGTCGAGACCCAGTACTTC	-	TRBV11-1	TRBJ2-5	few
CASSRAPDRGGNEQFF	TGCGCCAGCAGCCGCGCTCCGGACAGAGGGGGCAATGAGCAGTTCTTC	-	TRBV4-3	TRBJ2-1	few
CAASQRVGWEQFF	TGTGCCGCGAGTCAGAGGGTCGGATGGGAGCAGTTCTTC	-	TRBV6-5	TRBJ2-1	-
CAIRRGLGEGYGYTF	TGTGCCATCAGGCGGGGCCTTGGGGAGGGCTATGGCTACACCTTC	-	TRBV10-3	TRBJ1-2	few
CANKGAGYTF	TGTGCCAACAAGGGGGCTGGCTACACCTTC	TRBD1	TRBV2	TRBJ1-2	-
CASSRDRNNQPQHF	TGTGCCAGCAGCAGGGACAGAAACAATCAGCCCCAGCATTTT	TRBD1	TRBV28	TRBJ1-5	-
CASSVEAQGAFGEQYF	TGTGCCAGCAGCGTAGAGGCACAGGGGGCATTTGGCGAGCAGTACTTC	TRBD1	TRBV9	TRBJ2-7	-
CATSRTAGSSYNSPLHF	TGTGCCACCAGCAGGACCGCAGGCAGCTCCTATAATTCACCCCTCCACTTT	-	TRBV15	TRBJ1-6	-
CASSLYATNEKLFF	TGTGCCAGCAGCTTGTATGCAACTAATGAAAAACTGTTTTTT	-	TRBV7-2	TRBJ1-4	once
CASSSLSGFGAFF	TGTGCCAGCAGCTCCCTCTCAGGGTTCGGGGCTTTCTTT	-	TRBV12-3/TRBV12-4	TRBJ1-1	-
CASSYSTGQGEQYF	TGTGCCAGCAGTTACTCCACGGGACAAGGCGAGCAGTACTTC	-	TRBV6-2/TRBV6-3	TRBJ2-7	-
CASSLLWGPDTQYF	TGTGCCAGCAGCCTTCTTTGGGGCCCAGATACGCAGTATTTT	-	TRBV14	TRBJ2-3	-
CAVRRLNTEAFF	TGTGCCGTTCGGAGGTTGAACACTGAAGCTTTCTTT	-	TRBV6-5	TRBJ1-1	many
CASSSGTGGGGNTIYF	TGTGCCAGCAGCTCCGGGACGGGGGGCGGTGGAAACACCATATATTTT	-	TRBV7-6	TRBJ1-3	-
CASSPQGDRTEAFF	TGTGCCAGCAGCCCACAGGGGGACAGGACTGAAGCTTTCTTT	TRBD1	TRBV7-9	TRBJ1-1	few
CASRDRTSTNEKLFF	TGCGCCAGCAGGGACAGGACCTCAACTAATGAAAAACTGTTTTTT	TRBD1	TRBV10-2	TRBJ1-4	-
CASSYQGSYEQYF	TGTGCCAGCAGTTACCAGGGGTCCTACGAGCAGTACTTC	-	TRBV6-2/TRBV6-3	TRBJ2-7	once
CASSQDPHSPDTQYF	TGTGCCAGCAGCCAAGATCCACATTCACCAGATACGCAGTATTTT	-	TRBV3-1/TRBV3-2	TRBJ2-3	-
CASSRTGTINTEAFF	TGTGCCAGCAGTCGAACAGGGACGATTAACACTGAAGCTTTCTTT	-	TRBV6-5	TRBJ1-1	-
CASSRTSGGALNEQFF	TGTGCCAGCTCACGGACTAGCGGGGGGGCCCTCAATGAGCAGTTCTTC	TRBD2	TRBV18	TRBJ2-1	-
CASSPTTGLGEAFF	TGCGCCAGCAGCCCAACGACAGGGCTTGGTGAAGCTTTCTTT	TRBD1	TRBV5-1	TRBJ1-1	once
CASSPWSGFGSYNEQFF	TGCGCCAGCAGCCCGTGGTCAGGTTTTGGGTCCTACAATGAGCAGTTCTTC	-	TRBV5-1	TRBJ2-1	-
CASSPGTGRADTQYF	TGTGCCAGCAGTCCGGGGACAGGGAGGGCAGATACGCAGTATTTT	TRBD1	TRBV6-5	TRBJ2-3	-